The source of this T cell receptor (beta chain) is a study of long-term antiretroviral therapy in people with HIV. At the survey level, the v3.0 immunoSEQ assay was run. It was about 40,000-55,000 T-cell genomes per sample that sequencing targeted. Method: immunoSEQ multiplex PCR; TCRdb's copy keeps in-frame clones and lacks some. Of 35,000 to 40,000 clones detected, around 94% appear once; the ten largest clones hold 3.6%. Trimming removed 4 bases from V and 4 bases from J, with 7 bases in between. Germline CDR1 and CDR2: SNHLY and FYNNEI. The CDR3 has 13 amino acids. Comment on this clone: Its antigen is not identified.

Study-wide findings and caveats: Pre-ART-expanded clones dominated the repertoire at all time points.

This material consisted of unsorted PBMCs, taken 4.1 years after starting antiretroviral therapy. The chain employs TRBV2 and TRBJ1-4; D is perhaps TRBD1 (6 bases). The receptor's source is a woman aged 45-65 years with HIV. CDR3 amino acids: CASSAGDNEKLFF. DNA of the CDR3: TGTGCCAGCAGTGCAGGGGATAATGAAAAACTGTTTTTT.